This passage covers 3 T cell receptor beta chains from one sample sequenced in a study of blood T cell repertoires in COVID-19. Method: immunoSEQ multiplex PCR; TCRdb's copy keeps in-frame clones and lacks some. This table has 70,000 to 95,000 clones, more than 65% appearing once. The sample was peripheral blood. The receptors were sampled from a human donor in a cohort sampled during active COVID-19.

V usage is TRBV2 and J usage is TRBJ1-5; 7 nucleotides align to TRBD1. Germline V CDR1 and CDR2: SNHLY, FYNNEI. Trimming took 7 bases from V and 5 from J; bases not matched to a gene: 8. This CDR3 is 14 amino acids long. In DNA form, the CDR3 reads TGTGCCAGCAAGAGGGACAGAACCTATCAGCCCCAGCATTTT. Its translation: CASKRDRTYQPQHF.

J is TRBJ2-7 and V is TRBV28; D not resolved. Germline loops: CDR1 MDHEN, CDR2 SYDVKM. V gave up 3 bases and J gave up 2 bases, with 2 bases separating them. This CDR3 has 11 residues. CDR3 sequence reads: CASSFTYEQYF. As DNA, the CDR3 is TGTGCCAGCAGTTTTACCTACGAGCAGTACTTC.

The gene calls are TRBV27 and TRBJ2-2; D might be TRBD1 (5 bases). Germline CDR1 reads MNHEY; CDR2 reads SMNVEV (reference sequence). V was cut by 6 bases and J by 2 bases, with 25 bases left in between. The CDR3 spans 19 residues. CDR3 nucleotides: TGTGCCAGCAGGGGGCCCCCCGGACCCCTAGGAAGTAACACCGGGGAGCTGTTTTTT. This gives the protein CASRGPPGPLGSNTGELFF.